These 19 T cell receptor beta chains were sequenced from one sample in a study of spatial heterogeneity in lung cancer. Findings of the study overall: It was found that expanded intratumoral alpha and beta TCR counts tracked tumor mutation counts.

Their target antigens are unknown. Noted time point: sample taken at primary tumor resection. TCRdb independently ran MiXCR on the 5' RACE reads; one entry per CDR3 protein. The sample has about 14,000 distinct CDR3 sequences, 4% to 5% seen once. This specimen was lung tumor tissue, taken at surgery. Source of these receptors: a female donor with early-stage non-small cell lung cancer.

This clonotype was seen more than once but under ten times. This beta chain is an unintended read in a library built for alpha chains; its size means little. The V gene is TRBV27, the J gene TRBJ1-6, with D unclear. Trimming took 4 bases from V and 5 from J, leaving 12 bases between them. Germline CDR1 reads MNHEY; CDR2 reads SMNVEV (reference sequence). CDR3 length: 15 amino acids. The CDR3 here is CASSSPAPHNSPLHF. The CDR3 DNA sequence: TGTGCCAGCAGTTCCCCAGCGCCTCATAATTCACCCCTCCACTTT.

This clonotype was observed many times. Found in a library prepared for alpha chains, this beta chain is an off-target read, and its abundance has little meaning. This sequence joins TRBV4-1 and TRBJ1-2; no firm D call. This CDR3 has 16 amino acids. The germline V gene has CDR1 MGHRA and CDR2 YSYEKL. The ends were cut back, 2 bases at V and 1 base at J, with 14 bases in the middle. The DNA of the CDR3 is TGCGCCAGCAGCCAACCACCCCCTCATATTAACTATGGCTACACCTTC. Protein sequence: CASSQPPPHINYGYTF.

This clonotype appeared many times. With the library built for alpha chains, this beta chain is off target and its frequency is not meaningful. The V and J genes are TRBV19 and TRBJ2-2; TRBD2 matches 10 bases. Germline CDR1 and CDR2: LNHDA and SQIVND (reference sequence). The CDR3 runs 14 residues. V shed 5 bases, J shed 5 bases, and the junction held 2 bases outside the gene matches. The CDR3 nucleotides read TGTGCCAGTAGTCGTAGCGGGGGGACCGGGGAGCTGTTTTTT. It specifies CASSRSGGTGELFF.

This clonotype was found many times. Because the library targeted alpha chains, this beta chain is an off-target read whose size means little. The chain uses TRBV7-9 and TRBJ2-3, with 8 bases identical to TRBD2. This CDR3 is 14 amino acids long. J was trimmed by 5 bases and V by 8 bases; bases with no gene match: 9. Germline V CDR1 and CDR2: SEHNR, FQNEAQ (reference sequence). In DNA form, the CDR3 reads TGTGCCAGCCTCGCGGGGGGTAGGAAAGATACGCAGTATTTT. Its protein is CASLAGGRKDTQYF.

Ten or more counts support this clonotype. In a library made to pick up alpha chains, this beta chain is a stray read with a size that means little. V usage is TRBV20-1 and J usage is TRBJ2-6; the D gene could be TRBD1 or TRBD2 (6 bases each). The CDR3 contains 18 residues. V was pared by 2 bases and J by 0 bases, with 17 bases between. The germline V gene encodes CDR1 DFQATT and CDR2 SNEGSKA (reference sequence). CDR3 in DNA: TGCAGTGCTAGAAAATGGCGGGACACATCCTCTGGGGCCAACGTCCTGACTTTC. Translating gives CSARKWRDTSSGANVLTF.

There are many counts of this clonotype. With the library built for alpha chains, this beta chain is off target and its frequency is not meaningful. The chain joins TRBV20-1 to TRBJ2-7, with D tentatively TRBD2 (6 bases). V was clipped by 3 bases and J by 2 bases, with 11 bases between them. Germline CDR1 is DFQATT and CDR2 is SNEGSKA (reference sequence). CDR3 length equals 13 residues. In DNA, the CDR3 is TGCAGTGCTAGTCTGGGACTTGCCTACGAGCAGTACTTC. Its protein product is CSASLGLAYEQYF.

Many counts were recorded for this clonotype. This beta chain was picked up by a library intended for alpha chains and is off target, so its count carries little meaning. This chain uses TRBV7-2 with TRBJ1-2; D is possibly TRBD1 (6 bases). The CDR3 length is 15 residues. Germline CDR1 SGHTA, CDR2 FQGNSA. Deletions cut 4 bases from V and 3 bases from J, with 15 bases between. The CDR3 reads CASSSYQQGDYGYTF. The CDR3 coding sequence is TGTGCCAGCAGCTCCTACCAACAGGGAGACTATGGCTACACCTTC.

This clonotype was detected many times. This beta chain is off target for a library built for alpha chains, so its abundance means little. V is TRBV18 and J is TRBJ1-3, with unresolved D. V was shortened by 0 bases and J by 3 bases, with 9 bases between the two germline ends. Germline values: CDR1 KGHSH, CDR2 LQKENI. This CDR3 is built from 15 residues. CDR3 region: CASSPPWAFGNTIYF. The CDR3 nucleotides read TGTGCCAGCTCACCACCGTGGGCATTTGGAAACACCATATATTTT.

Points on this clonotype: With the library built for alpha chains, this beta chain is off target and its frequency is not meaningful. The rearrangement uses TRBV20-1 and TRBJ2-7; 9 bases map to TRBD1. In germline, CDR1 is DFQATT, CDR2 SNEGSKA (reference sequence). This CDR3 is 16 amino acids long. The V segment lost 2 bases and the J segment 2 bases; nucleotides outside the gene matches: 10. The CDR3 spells CSARKPWGQGTYEQYF. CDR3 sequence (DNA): TGCAGTGCTAGAAAGCCGTGGGGACAGGGAACCTACGAGCAGTACTTC.

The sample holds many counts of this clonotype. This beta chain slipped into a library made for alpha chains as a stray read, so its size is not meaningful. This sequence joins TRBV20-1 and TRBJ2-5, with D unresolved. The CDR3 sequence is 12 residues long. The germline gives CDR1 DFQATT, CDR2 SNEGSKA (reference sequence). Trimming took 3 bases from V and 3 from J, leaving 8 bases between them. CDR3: CSASVQKETQYF. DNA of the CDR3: TGCAGTGCTAGCGTCCAAAAAGAGACCCAGTACTTC.

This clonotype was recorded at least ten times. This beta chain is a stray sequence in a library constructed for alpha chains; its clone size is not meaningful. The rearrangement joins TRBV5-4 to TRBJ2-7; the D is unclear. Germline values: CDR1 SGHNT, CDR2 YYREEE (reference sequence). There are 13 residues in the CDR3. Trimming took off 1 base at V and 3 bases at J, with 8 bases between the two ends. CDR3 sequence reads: CASSLWQSYEQYF. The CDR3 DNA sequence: TGTGCCAGCAGCTTGTGGCAAAGCTACGAGCAGTACTTC.

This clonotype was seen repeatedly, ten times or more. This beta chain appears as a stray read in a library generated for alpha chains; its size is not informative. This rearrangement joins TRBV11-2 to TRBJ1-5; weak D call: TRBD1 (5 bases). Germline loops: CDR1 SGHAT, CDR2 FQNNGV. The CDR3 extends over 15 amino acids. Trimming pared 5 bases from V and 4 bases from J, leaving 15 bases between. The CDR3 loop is CASSPSRDGNQPQHF. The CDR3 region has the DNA TGTGCCAGCAGCCCGTCCCGGGACGGGAATCAGCCCCAGCATTTT. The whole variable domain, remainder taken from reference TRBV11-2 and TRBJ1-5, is EAGVAQSPRYKIIEKRQSVAFWCNPISGHATLYWYQQILGQGPKLLIQFQNNGVVDDSQLPKDRFSAERLKGVDSTLKIQPAKLEDSAVYLCASSPSRDGNQPQHFGDGTRLSIL.

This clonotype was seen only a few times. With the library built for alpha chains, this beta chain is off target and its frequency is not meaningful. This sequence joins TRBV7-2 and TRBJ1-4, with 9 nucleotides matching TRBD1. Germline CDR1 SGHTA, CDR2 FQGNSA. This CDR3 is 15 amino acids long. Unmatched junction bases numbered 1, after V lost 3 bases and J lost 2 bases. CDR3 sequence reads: CASSFDRGTNEKLFF. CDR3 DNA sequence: TGTGCCAGCAGCTTTGACAGGGGGACTAATGAAAAACTGTTTTTT.

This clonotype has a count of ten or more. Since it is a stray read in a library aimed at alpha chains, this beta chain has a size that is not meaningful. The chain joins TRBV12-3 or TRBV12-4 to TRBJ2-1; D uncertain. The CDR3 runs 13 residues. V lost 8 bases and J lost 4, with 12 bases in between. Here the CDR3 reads CASVGFTYNEQFF. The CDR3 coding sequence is TGTGCCAGCGTGGGTTTTACTTACAATGAGCAGTTCTTC.

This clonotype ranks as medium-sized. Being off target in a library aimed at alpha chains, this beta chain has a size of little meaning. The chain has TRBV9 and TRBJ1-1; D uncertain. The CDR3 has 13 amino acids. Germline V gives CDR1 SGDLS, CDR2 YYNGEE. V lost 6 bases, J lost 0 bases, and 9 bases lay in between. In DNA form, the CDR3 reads TGTGCCAGCACCCTCGACCTGAACACTGAAGCTTTCTTT. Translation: CASTLDLNTEAFF.

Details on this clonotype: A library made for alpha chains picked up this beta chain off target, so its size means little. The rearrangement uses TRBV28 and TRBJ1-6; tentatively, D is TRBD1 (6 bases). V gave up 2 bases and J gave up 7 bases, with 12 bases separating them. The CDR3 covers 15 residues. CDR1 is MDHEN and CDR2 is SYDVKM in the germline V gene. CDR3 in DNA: TGTGCCAGCAGTTTACCCAGGGGTGGAAATTCACCCCTCCACTTT. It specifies CASSLPRGGNSPLHF.

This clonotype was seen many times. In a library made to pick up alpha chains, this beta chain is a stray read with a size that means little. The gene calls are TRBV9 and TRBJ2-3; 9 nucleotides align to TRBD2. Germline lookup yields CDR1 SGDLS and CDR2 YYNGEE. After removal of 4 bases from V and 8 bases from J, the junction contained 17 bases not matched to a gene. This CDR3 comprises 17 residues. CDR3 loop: CASSPRSGTSKSSTQYF. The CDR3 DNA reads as TGTGCCAGCAGCCCGAGGAGCGGGACTAGCAAATCTTCTACGCAGTATTTT.

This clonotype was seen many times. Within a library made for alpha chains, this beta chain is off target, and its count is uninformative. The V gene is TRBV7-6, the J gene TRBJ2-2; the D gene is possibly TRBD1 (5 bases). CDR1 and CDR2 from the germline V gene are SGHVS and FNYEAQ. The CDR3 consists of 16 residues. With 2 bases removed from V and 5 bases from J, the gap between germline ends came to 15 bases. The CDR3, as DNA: TGTGCCAGCAGCTTAAGAGGAAGGGGTTTGACCGGGGAGCTGTTTTTT. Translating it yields CASSLRGRGLTGELFF.

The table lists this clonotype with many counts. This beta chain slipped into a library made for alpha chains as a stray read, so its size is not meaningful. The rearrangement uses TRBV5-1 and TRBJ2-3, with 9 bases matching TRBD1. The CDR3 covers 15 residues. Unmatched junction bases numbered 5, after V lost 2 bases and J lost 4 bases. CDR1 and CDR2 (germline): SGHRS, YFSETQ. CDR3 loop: CASSFYRGPSDTQYF. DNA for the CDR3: TGCGCCAGCAGCTTTTACAGGGGGCCTTCAGATACGCAGTATTTT.